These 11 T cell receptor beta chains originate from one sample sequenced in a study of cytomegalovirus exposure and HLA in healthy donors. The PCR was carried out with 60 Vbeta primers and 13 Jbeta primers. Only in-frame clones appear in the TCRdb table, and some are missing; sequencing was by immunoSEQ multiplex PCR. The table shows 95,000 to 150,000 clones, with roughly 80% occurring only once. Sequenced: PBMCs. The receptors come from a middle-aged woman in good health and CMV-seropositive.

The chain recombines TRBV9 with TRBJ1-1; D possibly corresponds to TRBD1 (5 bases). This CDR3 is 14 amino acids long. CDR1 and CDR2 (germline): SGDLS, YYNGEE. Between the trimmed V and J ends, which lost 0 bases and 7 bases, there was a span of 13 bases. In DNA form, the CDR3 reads TGTGCCAGCAGCGTAGGTCCCCGGGGGGATGAAGCTTTCTTT. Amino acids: CASSVGPRGDEAFF.

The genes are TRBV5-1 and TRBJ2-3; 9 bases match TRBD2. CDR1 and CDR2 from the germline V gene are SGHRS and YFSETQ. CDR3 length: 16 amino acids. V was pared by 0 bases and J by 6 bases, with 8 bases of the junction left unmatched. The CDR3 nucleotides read TGCGCCAGCAGCTTGGTAAATAGCGGGAGTTTCGATACGCAGTATTTT. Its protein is CASSLVNSGSFDTQYF.

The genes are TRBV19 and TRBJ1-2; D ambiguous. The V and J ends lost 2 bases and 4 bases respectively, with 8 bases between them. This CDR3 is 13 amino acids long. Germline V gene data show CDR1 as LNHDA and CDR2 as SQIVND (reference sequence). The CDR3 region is CASSINSGYGYTF. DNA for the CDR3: TGTGCCAGTAGTATAAACAGCGGCTATGGCTACACCTTC.

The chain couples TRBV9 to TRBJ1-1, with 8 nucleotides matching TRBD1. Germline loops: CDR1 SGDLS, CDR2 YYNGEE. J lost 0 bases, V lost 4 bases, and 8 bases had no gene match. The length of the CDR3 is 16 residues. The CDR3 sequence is CASSTGLTGVNTEAFF. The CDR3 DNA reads TGTGCCAGCAGCACCGGACTGACAGGGGTGAACACTGAAGCTTTCTTT. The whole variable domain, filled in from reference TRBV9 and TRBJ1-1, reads DSGVTQTPKHLITATGQRVTLRCSPRSGDLSVYWYQQSLDQGLQFLIQYYNGEERAKGNILERFSAQQFPDLHSELNLSSLELGDSALYFCASSTGLTGVNTEAFFGQGTRLTVV.

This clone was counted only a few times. The CDR3 DNA is TGTGCCAGCAGCTTCATAGCGGGAGGCTACAATGAGCAGTTCTTC. Its translation is CASSFIAGGYNEQFF. The chain carries TRBV14 and TRBJ2-1; the match to TRBD2 covers 10 bases. The CDR3 extends over 15 amino acids. The germline V gene has CDR1 SGHDN and CDR2 FVKESK. After removal of 5 bases from V and 3 bases from J, the junction contained 4 bases not matched to a gene.

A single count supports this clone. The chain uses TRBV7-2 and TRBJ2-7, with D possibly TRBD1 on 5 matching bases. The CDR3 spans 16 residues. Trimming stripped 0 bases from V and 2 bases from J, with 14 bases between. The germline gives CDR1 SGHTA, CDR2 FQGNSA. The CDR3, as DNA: TGTGCCAGCAGCTTAGCTTCAGGGTTGATCACCTACGAGCAGTACTTC. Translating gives CASSLASGLITYEQYF.

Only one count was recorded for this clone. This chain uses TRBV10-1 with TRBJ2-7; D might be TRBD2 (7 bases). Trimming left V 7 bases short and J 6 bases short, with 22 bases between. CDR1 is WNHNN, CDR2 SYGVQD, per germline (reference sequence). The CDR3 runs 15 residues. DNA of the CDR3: TGCGCCAGCAATTTCGGGCGGGGGCGTCCCGGCGAGCAGTACTTC. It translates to CASNFGRGRPGEQYF.

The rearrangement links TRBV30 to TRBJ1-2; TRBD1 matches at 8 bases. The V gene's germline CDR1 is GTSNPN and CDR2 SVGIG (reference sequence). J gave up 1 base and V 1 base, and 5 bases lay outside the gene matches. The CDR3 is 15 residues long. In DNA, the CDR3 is TGTGCCTGGAGTGACCTCGGACAGGGTAACTATGGCTACACCTTC. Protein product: CAWSDLGQGNYGYTF.

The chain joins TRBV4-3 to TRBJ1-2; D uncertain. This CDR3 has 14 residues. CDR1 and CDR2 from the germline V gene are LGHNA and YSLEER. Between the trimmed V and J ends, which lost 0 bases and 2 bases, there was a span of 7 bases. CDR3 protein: CASSQDPRNYGYTF. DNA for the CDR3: TGCGCCAGCAGCCAAGATCCCAGGAACTATGGCTACACCTTC.

The CDR3 loop reads CASSPPGGTKNIQYF. The CDR3, as DNA: TGCGCCAGCAGCCCACCGGGGGGGACCAAAAACATTCAGTACTTC. The rearrangement links TRBV4-1 to TRBJ2-4, with 8 nucleotides matching TRBD2. V trimming: 4 bases; J trimming: 2 bases; junction bases outside the gene matches: 4. The CDR3 sequence is 15 residues long. Germline CDR1 is MGHRA and CDR2 is YSYEKL.

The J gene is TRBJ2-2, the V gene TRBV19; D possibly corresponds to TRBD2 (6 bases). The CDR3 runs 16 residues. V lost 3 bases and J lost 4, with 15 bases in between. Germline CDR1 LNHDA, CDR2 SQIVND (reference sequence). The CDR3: CASSMYLGTGTGELFF. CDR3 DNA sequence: TGTGCCAGTAGTATGTATCTTGGGACTGGCACCGGGGAGCTGTTTTTT.